This T cell receptor (beta chain) was sequenced during a study of T cells after yellow fever vaccination. Looking at the study overall: Fractions of limited cellularity were prepared by means of SMART-Seq v4 Ultra Low Input.

Generation of TCR cDNA used 5'RACE template switching (which added a universal primer site and UMIs). TCRdb independently ran MiXCR on the 5' RACE reads; one entry per CDR3 protein. The table records some 240,000 distinct CDR3 sequences, under 3.5% of them present only once. Comments on this clonotype: Antigen: not known.

Study results and limitations: Relatively few clonotypes were ones that appeared in both CD4 and CD8 compartments.

The CDR3 has 15 amino acids. V trimming: 4 bases; J trimming: 8 bases; junction bases outside the gene matches: 9. This chain joins TRBV12-3 or TRBV12-4 and TRBJ2-1, with 9 bases lining up with TRBD1. This TCR was recovered from a man aged 18 to 35 who received the YFV17D yellow fever vaccine. Sequencing was performed on CD4+ T cells sorted from PBMCs, taken 10 days after the yellow fever booster vaccination. CDR3 protein: CASSWAGQGRDEQFF. The CDR3, as DNA: TGTGCCAGCAGTTGGGCAGGACAGGGGAGGGATGAGCAGTTCTTC.